The 11 T cell receptor beta chains given below trace back to one sample, sequenced in a study of early T cells in non-severe SARS-CoV-2 infection. TCRdb recomputed calls from the 5' RACE reads with MiXCR, one row per CDR3 protein. The repertoire has 35,000 to 55,000 distinct CDR3 sequences, roughly 6.6% of them found once; the top ten carry about a fifth. The sequencing used whole blood, collected at baseline. The source is an adult who was a healthcare worker with PCR-confirmed SARS-CoV-2 infection or an uninfected control (not recorded which).

There are a few counts of this clonotype. The rearrangement joins TRBV6-9 to TRBJ2-3; no clear D. V lost 6 bases, J lost 9 bases, and 19 bases lay in between. Germline CDR1 and CDR2: MNHGY and SVAAGI. The CDR3 runs 14 residues. In nucleotides, the CDR3 is TGTGCCAGCAGACACAATTTCGGGCGAAGGACGCAGTATTTT. Translated, it gives CASRHNFGRRTQYF.

This clonotype has at least ten counts. V gene TRBV29-1 combines with J gene TRBJ1-2, with D tentatively TRBD1 (5 bases). Trimming removed 3 bases from V and 2 bases from J, with 13 bases in between. Germline values: CDR1 SQVTM, CDR2 ANQGSEA. The CDR3 consists of 14 residues. CDR3 nucleotide sequence: TGCAGCGTTGATTACGGGGGAGGAAACTATGGCTACACCTTC. Amino acid sequence: CSVDYGGGNYGYTF.

This clonotype has a single count. This rearrangement joins TRBV6-1 to TRBJ2-7; 11 bases are a match to TRBD1. The CDR3 is made up of 17 amino acids. The germline gives CDR1 MNHNS, CDR2 SASEGT. Trimming took 6 bases from V and 4 from J; bases not matched to a gene: 14. CDR3 coding DNA: TGTGCCAGCAGCCACAGTGAAGGGGACAGGGGGTCTTACGAGCAGTACTTC. This translates into CASSHSEGDRGSYEQYF.

The chain carries TRBV7-8 and TRBJ2-1; D is perhaps TRBD1 (6 bases). This CDR3 comprises 13 residues. Germline V gene sequence: CDR1 SGHVS, CDR2 FQNEAQ. V shed 5 bases and J shed 12 bases, with 17 bases lying between them. The CDR3 sequence: CASSPGNLGGQFF. In DNA, the CDR3 is TGTGCCAGCAGCCCCGGAAATCTAGGGGGGCAGTTCTTC.

This chain uses TRBV11-2 with TRBJ2-5; D gene ambiguous. The CDR3 is 13 amino acids. Germline V CDR1 and CDR2: SGHAT, FQNNGV. With 2 bases removed from V and 3 bases from J, the gap between germline ends came to 7 bases. The CDR3 DNA is TGTGCCAGCAGCTTAAATTTAGAAGAGACCCAGTACTTC. Its translation: CASSLNLEETQYF.

The chain is built from TRBV7-8 and TRBJ2-1; D not certain. This CDR3 region has 16 residues. Trimming stripped 2 bases from V and 4 bases from J, with 15 bases between. Germline CDR1 reads SGHVS; CDR2 reads FQNEAQ. CDR3 region: CASSLRRTPFYNEQFF. The CDR3 nucleotides read TGTGCCAGCAGCTTAAGAAGAACCCCCTTTTACAATGAGCAGTTCTTC.

J is TRBJ2-1 and V is TRBV6-5, with TRBD2 as a possible D gene (6 bases). Germline-derived CDR1 and CDR2 are MNHEY and SVGAGI. Deletions cut 1 base from V and 5 bases from J, with 15 bases between. The CDR3 is 16 amino acids. In DNA, the CDR3 is TGTGCCAGCAGTTACTTAGGAAGGGGACTCCACAATGAGCAGTTCTTC. Its translation is CASSYLGRGLHNEQFF.

In this sample, this clonotype turned up a few times. This chain joins TRBV5-1 and TRBJ2-5; D gene ambiguous. Germline CDR1 reads SGHRS; CDR2 reads YFSETQ. Trimming took 4 bases from V and 0 from J, leaving 4 bases between them. This CDR3 contains 12 residues. The chain's CDR3 is CASSRYQETQYF. The CDR3 DNA reads as TGCGCCAGCAGCCGCTACCAAGAGACCCAGTACTTC.

This clonotype showed up many times. V usage is TRBV12-3 or TRBV12-4 and J usage is TRBJ2-6; D call uncertain. The length of the CDR3 is 17 residues. V was cut by 6 bases and J by 1 base, with 16 bases left in between. The CDR3 coding sequence is TGTGCCAGCAGCCCCGGGCTCCGGGTATCTGGGGCCAACGTCCTGACTTTC. It codes for CASSPGLRVSGANVLTF.

This clonotype occurred many times. The DNA of the CDR3 is TGTGCCAGCAGCCCGGGGGGGAGCTCCTACGAGCAGTACTTC. Protein product: CASSPGGSSYEQYF. V and J are TRBV7-2 and TRBJ2-7; 8 nucleotides match TRBD2. Germline V CDR1 and CDR2: SGHTA, FQGNSA. CDR3 length equals 14 residues. With V trimmed by 5 bases and J by 0 bases, 3 bases remained unmatched.

The rearrangement links TRBV6-2 or TRBV6-3 to TRBJ2-1; TRBD1 aligns across 9 bases. The V gene's germline CDR1 is MNHEY and CDR2 SVGEGT. The CDR3 spans 13 residues. The V segment lost 6 bases and the J segment 8 bases; nucleotides outside the gene matches: 5. DNA of the CDR3: TGTGCCAGCAGATTACAGGGGGCGCATGAGCAGTTCTTC. Protein: CASRLQGAHEQFF.